The 13 T cell receptor beta chains given below trace back to one sample, sequenced in a study of siplizumab effects on memory and regulatory T cells. Clones were read by immunoSEQ multiplex PCR, and TCRdb kept only the in-frame ones, dropping some. The sample carries some 100,000 clones, about 94% recorded once. Sequencing was done on a sample of non-Treg CD4+ T cells sorted from blood. These receptors were taken from a human donor in good health.

The rearrangement uses TRBV11-2 and TRBJ2-2, with TRBD2 identical over 8 bases. Losses at the gene ends were 5 bases for V and 7 bases for J; bases not matched to a gene: 9. The germline CDR1 and CDR2 sequences are SGHAT and FQNNGV. The CDR3 loop spans 15 amino acids. The CDR3 DNA reads TGTGCCAGCAGCCCATTCAGCGGGAGTAGCGGGGAGCTGTTTTTT. It is translated as CASSPFSGSSGELFF.

The chain uses TRBV28 and TRBJ1-1, with 7 nucleotides matching TRBD1. Germline V CDR1 and CDR2: MDHEN, SYDVKM. The CDR3 runs to 14 residues. The junction had 10 bases not matched to a gene; V was cut back by 6 bases and J by 6 bases. The DNA of the CDR3 is TGTGCCAGCAGCCCGCCTACAGGGGCGGCTGAAGCTTTCTTT. It codes for CASSPPTGAAEAFF.

This sequence joins TRBV2 and TRBJ1-5; 7 bases fit TRBD1. V shed 6 bases, J shed 4 bases, and the junction held 3 bases outside the gene matches. The germline V gene encodes CDR1 SNHLY and CDR2 FYNNEI. The CDR3 is 13 residues long. In nucleotides, the CDR3 is TGTGCCAGCAGCAGGGGGAGAAATCAGCCCCAGCATTTT. Encoded protein: CASSRGRNQPQHF.

This clone was counted once. The rearrangement links TRBV27 to TRBJ2-1, with 12 bases identical to TRBD2. The CDR3 totals 16 residues. Germline loops: CDR1 MNHEY, CDR2 SMNVEV (reference sequence). J gave up 11 bases and V 8 bases, and 16 bases lay outside the gene matches. Here the CDR3 reads CASRATYGLAGIKQFF. Here the CDR3 DNA reads TGTGCCAGCCGAGCTACGTACGGACTAGCGGGAATAAAGCAGTTCTTC.

This chain links TRBV5-1 with TRBJ2-3; 12 bases agree with TRBD1. Germline loops: CDR1 SGHRS, CDR2 YFSETQ. The CDR3 totals 17 residues. V shed 4 bases and J 4 bases; nucleotides not matched to a gene: 10. The CDR3 bases are TGCGCCAGCAGCCGCCCGGCGGGACAGGGGGCCGCAGATACGCAGTATTTT. Protein product: CASSRPAGQGAADTQYF.

A single count supports this clone. The chain employs TRBV2 and TRBJ1-1; 8 nucleotides match TRBD1. The CDR3 runs to 14 residues. The germline V gene has CDR1 SNHLY and CDR2 FYNNEI. J lost 4 bases, V lost 8 bases, and 9 bases had no gene match. The CDR3 DNA sequence: TGTGCCAGCCACCAGGACAGGGCGGGCACTGAAGCTTTCTTT. Translation: CASHQDRAGTEAFF.

The sample holds one count of this clone. The chain couples TRBV19 to TRBJ1-6; D may be TRBD1 (5 bases). V was trimmed by 9 bases and J by 13 bases, leaving 16 bases between them. The CDR3 contains 12 residues. CDR1 is LNHDA and CDR2 is SQIVND in the germline V gene (reference sequence). The CDR3 nucleotides read TGTGCCAGCGGATCTCGTCGGGGGCCCCTCCACTTT. Translation: CASGSRRGPLHF.

CDR3 DNA: TGTGCCAGCAGCTTAGACCCAGCGGGCATTGCAGATACGCAGTATTTT. This translates into CASSLDPAGIADTQYF. The chain is built from TRBV7-2 and TRBJ2-3; D possibly corresponds to TRBD2 (6 bases). This CDR3 is 16 amino acids long. V shed 1 base and J shed 4 bases, with 15 bases lying between them. The germline V gene has CDR1 SGHTA and CDR2 FQGNSA. The full variable domain, completed using reference TRBV7-2 and TRBJ2-3, is GAGVSQSPSNKVTEKGKDVELRCDPISGHTALYWYRQSLGQGLEFLIYFQGNSAPDKSGLPSDRFSAERTGGSVSTLTIQRTQQEDSAVYLCASSLDPAGIADTQYFGPGTRLTVL.

This chain links TRBV29-1 with TRBJ2-7; D perhaps matches TRBD2 (6 bases). V was cut by 6 bases and J by 1 base, with 13 bases left in between. The CDR3 is made up of 13 amino acids. Per germline, CDR1 SQVTM and CDR2 ANQGSEA. CDR3 in amino acids: CSVRSSASYEQYF. The CDR3 DNA follows: TGCAGCGTGAGGTCTAGCGCATCCTACGAGCAGTACTTC.

V is TRBV19 and J is TRBJ2-6; D call uncertain. Germline CDR1 LNHDA, CDR2 SQIVND (reference sequence). Trimming shortened V by 11 bases and J by 4 bases, and 21 bases separated the two germline ends. This CDR3 region has 16 residues. CDR3 protein: CACNDPGTAGANVLTF. CDR3 DNA: TGTGCCTGTAACGATCCGGGTACAGCGGGGGCCAACGTCCTGACTTTC. The entire variable domain, with the rest obtained from reference TRBV19 and TRBJ2-6, is as follows: DGGITQSPKYLFRKEGQNVTLSCEQNLNHDAMYWYRQDPGQGLRLIYYSQIVNDFQKGDIAEGYSVSREKKESFPLTVTSAQKNPTAFYLCACNDPGTAGANVLTFGAGSRLTVL.

The V and J genes are TRBV19 and TRBJ2-4; 8 bases map to TRBD1. Germline CDR1 and CDR2: LNHDA and SQIVND (reference sequence). The CDR3 spans 15 residues. Unmatched junction bases numbered 10, after V lost 6 bases and J lost 6 bases. The CDR3 DNA sequence: TGTGCCAGTAGCCAGGACAGGGAGTTGGGAAACATTCAGTACTTC. Amino acid sequence: CASSQDRELGNIQYF. The full variable domain, its missing parts supplied by reference TRBV19 and TRBJ2-4, is DGGITQSPKYLFRKEGQNVTLSCEQNLNHDAMYWYRQDPGQGLRLIYYSQIVNDFQKGDIAEGYSVSREKKESFPLTVTSAQKNPTAFYLCASSQDRELGNIQYFGAGTRLSVL.

V gene TRBV5-4 combines with J gene TRBJ2-5, with 7 bases that match TRBD1. Germline-derived CDR1 and CDR2 are SGHNT and YYREEE (reference sequence). After removal of 4 bases from V and 3 bases from J, the junction contained 6 bases not matched to a gene. The CDR3 is 14 amino acids. The chain's CDR3 is CASSPGGTKETQYF. CDR3 DNA: TGTGCCAGCAGCCCAGGGGGAACAAAAGAGACCCAGTACTTC.

The genes are TRBV6-5 and TRBJ2-1, with D perhaps TRBD1 (6 bases). CDR3 length: 14 amino acids. CDR1 MNHEY and CDR2 SVGAGI come from the germline V gene. V was cut by 4 bases and J by 4 bases, with 11 bases left in between. In DNA form, the CDR3 reads TGTGCCAGCAGTTCCCCGACAGGTTACAATGAGCAGTTCTTC. Translated, it gives CASSSPTGYNEQFF.